This TCR beta chain comes out of a study of cytomegalovirus exposure and HLA in healthy donors. Broader study findings: Reports state that TCR beta sequences accurately predicted most subjects' HLA-A and HLA-B alleles. Information on immune exposure was restricted to one variable (CMV serostatus). Later on, an analysis tied approximately 15,000 TCR beta sequences to HLA alleles at 0.05 false discovery rate.

A multiplex PCR was run with 60 Vbeta primers and 13 Jbeta primers. Sequencing used immunoSEQ multiplex PCR; TCRdb keeps in-frame clones, though not all of them. The sample has 130,000 or so clones; roughly 74% are singletons. The CDR3 spans 14 residues. Germline CDR1 ENHRY, CDR2 SYGVKD. V trimming: 8 bases; J trimming: 4 bases; junction bases outside the gene matches: 10. Remarks on this clone: Its antigen is unknown.

Every donor was a healthy person donating bone marrow. The chain is built from TRBV10-3 and TRBJ1-2, with TRBD1 matching 7 bases. The sequence derives from a man between 40 and 49 years old in good health and CMV-seropositive. The specimen was PBMCs. CDR3 residues: CAISPGTALYGYTF. The CDR3 DNA sequence: TGTGCCATCTCCCCCGGGACAGCTCTCTATGGCTACACCTTC.